The rows below give T cell receptor beta chains drawn from one sample of a study of cytomegalovirus exposure and HLA in healthy donors. Method: immunoSEQ multiplex PCR; TCRdb's copy keeps in-frame clones and lacks some. Counted here are tens of thousands of clones, about 72% occurring once; the ten biggest clones make up around 25%. The specimen sequenced was PBMCs. The receptors shown here come from a man aged 50-59 years in good health and CMV-seropositive. The CDR3 runs from the conserved cysteine through the conserved F or W. A D gene is named only where the DNA matches it firmly. Some rows mark clone size as missing; the rest say once, few, many or name a class of expanded clone.

D gene,V gene,J gene,clone size,CDR3 DNA,CDR3 protein
TRBD1,TRBV27,TRBJ2-7,.,TGTGCCAGCAGTTTGTTGGGGACAGGGGGCCCCTACGAGCAGTACTTC,CASSLLGTGGPYEQYF
.,TRBV4-3,TRBJ1-1,.,TGCGCCAGCAGCCAGGGGAATATCGGACAGAACACTGAAGCTTTCTTT,CASSQGNIGQNTEAFF
TRBD1,TRBV19,TRBJ2-2,.,TGTGCCAGTAGTAGAGACAGGGGACAAACCGGGGAGCTGTTTTTT,CASSRDRGQTGELFF
TRBD2,TRBV6-5,TRBJ2-1,.,TGTGCCAGCAGCACTAGCGGGAGATACAATGAGCAGTTCTTC,CASSTSGRYNEQFF
TRBD2,TRBV30,TRBJ2-7,.,TGTGCCTGGAATCCGCGGGGGGCCGGCTACGAGCAGTACTTC,CAWNPRGAGYEQYF
.,TRBV2,TRBJ1-2,.,TGTGCCAGCATCCTGTGGGCAGCCTATGGCTACACCTTC,CASILWAAYGYTF
TRBD2,TRBV29-1,TRBJ2-7,.,TGCAGCGACAGACTAGCGGGAGTCTACGAGCAGTACTTC,CSDRLAGVYEQYF
TRBD1,TRBV30,TRBJ2-1,.,TGTGCCTGGAGTCCGGGACAGGGAGGGGATGAGCAGTTCTTC,CAWSPGQGGDEQFF
.,TRBV9,TRBJ2-3,.,TGTGCCAGCAGCGTAGAAGGTACCTCGGGTGCGCAGTATTTT,CASSVEGTSGAQYF
TRBD2,TRBV5-4,TRBJ2-1,.,TGTGCCAGCAGCAGCCGGACTAGCGGGGGGGCGGGGAATGAGCAGTTCTTC,CASSSRTSGGAGNEQFF
.,TRBV7-2,TRBJ1-2,.,TGTGCCAGCAGCTTAGCGCGTAGGGGGAAAGACACCTTC,CASSLARRGKDTF
TRBD2,TRBV10-2,TRBJ2-3,.,TGCGCCAGCACCCCTAGCGGGGGGTTGAATACGCAGTATTTT,CASTPSGGLNTQYF
TRBD1,TRBV5-1,TRBJ1-1,.,TGCGCCAGCAGGGGGACAGGGAGCGCTTTCTTT,CASRGTGSAFF
TRBD2,TRBV19,TRBJ2-2,medium-sized,TGTGCCAGTAGTGTCCGTCCTCTAGCGGGAGGGCTGGGTTCCGGGGAGCTGTTTTTT,CASSVRPLAGGLGSGELFF
.,TRBV4-1,TRBJ2-7,.,TGCGCCAGCAGCCAAACGTCGATAATGGGCAGGGTCTACGAGCAGTACTTC,CASSQTSIMGRVYEQYF
.,TRBV27,TRBJ1-1,.,TGTGCCAGCAGTTTAAGTTACAGGCGGTTTCATGATATGAACACTGAAGCTTTCTTT,CASSLSYRRFHDMNTEAFF
TRBD2,TRBV7-3,TRBJ2-1,.,TGTGCCAGCAGCTTAAAAAACCTCGGACTAGCGGGAGTCTCCTACAATGAGCAGTTCTTC,CASSLKNLGLAGVSYNEQFF
.,TRBV7-9,TRBJ1-2,once,TGTGCCAGCAGCCCCGTCGGGGGGACACATGGCTACACCTTC,CASSPVGGTHGYTF
.,TRBV12-1,TRBJ2-1,.,TGTGCCAGCAGCCTTCGGACTAGTAGAAGATTATACTACAATGAGCAGTTCTTC,CASSLRTSRRLYYNEQFF
.,TRBV7-9,TRBJ2-5,.,TGTGCCAGCAGCCCTCCCCTCAGGGTAGGAGAGACCCAGTACTTC,CASSPPLRVGETQYF
.,TRBV19,TRBJ1-2,.,TGTGCCAGTAGGAAAGCTATTGGCTATGGCTACACCTTC,CASRKAIGYGYTF
TRBD1,TRBV5-1,TRBJ1-2,.,TGCGCCAGCAGCTTAAGACAGGGGGTAGGGTATGGCTACACCTTC,CASSLRQGVGYGYTF
.,TRBV2,TRBJ2-7,.,TGTGCCAGCAGTGATGGGCAGTCCTACGAGCAGTACTTC,CASSDGQSYEQYF
TRBD1,TRBV10-1,TRBJ1-2,.,TGCGCCAGCAGTCCTTCCCAGACAGGGGGCTACACCTTC,CASSPSQTGGYTF
TRBD2,TRBV28,TRBJ2-3,.,TGTGCCAGCAGTCTCCTAGCGGGGGTCGGAGGAGATACGCAGTATTTT,CASSLLAGVGGDTQYF
.,TRBV15,TRBJ2-3,.,TGTGCCACCAGCAGAGATGCGGGCAGTGGCACAGACACGCAGTATTTT,CATSRDAGSGTDTQYF
.,TRBV9,TRBJ2-4,.,TGTGCCAGCAGCGCAAGCGGTGGCTCCGAACCCCATGCCAAAAACATTCAGTACTTC,CASSASGGSEPHAKNIQYF
.,TRBV13,TRBJ2-2,.,TGTGCCAGCGCCCCTCGCGCGTCCCGGGGGGCCAACACCGGGGAGCTGTTTTTT,CASAPRASRGANTGELFF
TRBD1,TRBV25-1,TRBJ1-2,.,TGTGCCAGCAGTGGCACAGGGGGTTACTATGGCTACACCTTC,CASSGTGGYYGYTF
TRBD2,TRBV4-1,TRBJ2-1,.,TGCGCCAGCAGCCAAGAATTAGCGGGAGTACCCTCCTACAATGAGCAGTTCTTC,CASSQELAGVPSYNEQFF
TRBD2,TRBV9,TRBJ2-3,.,TGTGCCAGCAGCGTAGATAGCGGGAGGGCAGATACGCAGTATTTT,CASSVDSGRADTQYF
.,TRBV30,TRBJ2-3,.,TGTGCCGAACAAATCGGGGGGCTAACAGATACGCAGTATTTT,CAEQIGGLTDTQYF
TRBD1,TRBV5-8,TRBJ2-2,.,TGTGCCAGCAGCCCACAGGGGATTGGGACCGGGGAGCTGTTTTTT,CASSPQGIGTGELFF
TRBD2,TRBV5-8,TRBJ2-5,.,TGTGCCAGCAGCCCGGGACTAGCGGGAGATGTGGAGACCCAGTACTTC,CASSPGLAGDVETQYF
.,TRBV6-6,TRBJ1-5,.,TGTGCCAGCAGTCTCGAGTCCACTCAGCCCCAGCATTTT,CASSLESTQPQHF
.,TRBV7-2,TRBJ2-1,.,TGTGCCAGCAGCTTAGCCAGGGTGCCCTACAATGAGCAGTTCTTC,CASSLARVPYNEQFF
.,TRBV5-4,TRBJ1-1,.,TGTGCCAGCAGCTTGGATGCCAGGGCAAACACTGAAGCTTTCTTT,CASSLDARANTEAFF
.,TRBV5-1,TRBJ2-6,.,TGCGCCAGCAGCTTGGTCATTTCTGGGGCCAACGTCCTGACTTTC,CASSLVISGANVLTF